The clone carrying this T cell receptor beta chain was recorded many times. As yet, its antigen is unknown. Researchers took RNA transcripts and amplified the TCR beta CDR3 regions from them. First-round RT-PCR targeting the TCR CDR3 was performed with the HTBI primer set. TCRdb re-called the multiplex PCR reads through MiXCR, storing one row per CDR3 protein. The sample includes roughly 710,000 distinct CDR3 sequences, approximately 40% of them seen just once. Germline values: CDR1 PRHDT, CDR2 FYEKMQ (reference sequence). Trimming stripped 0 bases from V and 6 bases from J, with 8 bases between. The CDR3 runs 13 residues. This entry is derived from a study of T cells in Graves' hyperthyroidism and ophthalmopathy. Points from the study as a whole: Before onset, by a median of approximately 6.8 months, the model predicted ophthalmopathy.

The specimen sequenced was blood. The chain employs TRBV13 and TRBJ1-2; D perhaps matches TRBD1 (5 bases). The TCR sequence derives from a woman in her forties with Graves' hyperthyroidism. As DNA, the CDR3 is TGTGCCAGCAGCTTAGGCAGGGTTGATGGCTACACCTTC. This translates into CASSLGRVDGYTF.